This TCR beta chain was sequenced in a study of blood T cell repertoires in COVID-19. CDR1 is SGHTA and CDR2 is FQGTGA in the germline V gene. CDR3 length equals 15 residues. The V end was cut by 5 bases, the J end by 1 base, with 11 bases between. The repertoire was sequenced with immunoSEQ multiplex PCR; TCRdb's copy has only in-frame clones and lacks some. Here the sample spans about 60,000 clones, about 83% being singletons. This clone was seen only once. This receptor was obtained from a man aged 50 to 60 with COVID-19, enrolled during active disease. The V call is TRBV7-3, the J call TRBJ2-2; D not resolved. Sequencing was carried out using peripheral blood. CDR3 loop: CASSPRLGNTGELFF. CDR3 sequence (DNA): TGTGCCAGCAGCCCCCGCCTCGGGAACACCGGGGAGCTGTTTTTT.